This T cell receptor beta chain was obtained from a study of CD8 T cells in Susac syndrome. Findings and limits, study-wide: Across the total CD8+ repertoires, more than 15 Susac-specific public clones were detected, and across the CD8+ TEMRA repertoires, four or five such clones were detected.

Reverse transcription of roughly 0.5 to 1 ug RNA was carried out with random hexamers. TCRdb called the immunoSEQ multiplex PCR reads again in MiXCR, with one record for every CDR3 protein. The data show tens of thousands of distinct CDR3 sequences, over 85% seen once. Germline-derived CDR1 and CDR2 are SEHNR and FQNEAQ (reference sequence). This CDR3 has 14 amino acids. V was pared by 9 bases and J by 6 bases, with 18 bases between. As for this clonotype: Its antigen is unidentified.

Source material: CD8+ T cells from PBMCs. The J gene is TRBJ1-5, the V gene TRBV7-9, with D perhaps TRBD1 (5 bases). The origin of this receptor is a human donor with Susac syndrome. The CDR3 DNA reads TGTGCCAGTGGGGGGGGTTCCCGTAGTCAGCCCCAGCATTTT. The encoded protein is CASGGGSRSQPQHF.